This T cell receptor beta chain was documented in a study of Graves' ophthalmopathy and Graves' hyperthyroidism (dated by TCRdb to 2017 to 2018). In the study overall: Stable hyperthyroidism was defined as no progression to ophthalmopathy within 18 months of follow-up. The study used TCR beta repertoire signatures to distinguish Graves' ophthalmopathy from Graves' hyperthyroidism and to predict progression to ophthalmopathy. In total, some 140 blood samples were TCR-sequenced: some 40 ophthalmopathy, about 75 hyperthyroidism and roughly 17 hyperthyroidism-to-ophthalmopathy patients. To explore V-J signatures that separate ophthalmopathy from hyperthyroidism, a discovery set of about a hundred patients was enrolled, consisting of more than 40 with ophthalmopathy and roughly 60 with stable hyperthyroidism. An independent validation cohort comprised roughly 20 hyperthyroidism patients and 15 to 17 patients who later progressed from hyperthyroidism to ophthalmopathy. In more than five hyperthyroidism patients, the T-cell repertoires found in thyroid tissue were compared with those found in blood. Once sampling was done, hyperthyroidism patients were given methimazole at a starting dose of 30 mg daily, while ophthalmopathy patients were given high-dose intravenous methylprednisolone. Broader findings and caveats from the paper: Ophthalmopathy was separated from stable hyperthyroidism by the 13-signature model with about 90% sensitivity and around 81% specificity in cross-validation and with 80%/75% in the test set. Among expanded thyroid clonotypes with frequency above 0.001, most also showed up in blood, which suggests that blood repertoires may reflect the thyroid immune response. In validation, the model predicted ophthalmopathy progression with roughly 68% sensitivity and approximately 72% specificity; approximately 12 predicted patients were CT-confirmed with GO in a median of approximately 6.5 months. No statistical method was used to set the sample size in advance, and the investigators knew which group each participant was assigned to.

CDR3 length: 15 amino acids, cysteine to phenylalanine. The entry retains the CDR3 DNA only, 45 bases that are in frame from base 1. The germline V gene sets CDR1 to SGHTS and CDR2 to YDEGEE. The junction carries 17 bases between V and J, which are trimmed by 4 bases and 6 bases respectively. Hyperthyroidism patients were newly diagnosed, were aged 18 to 65 years, and had a disease duration under 2 months. Patients with other autoimmune diseases, uncontrolled infections, pregnancy or lactation were excluded from the study. Diagnosis was based on clinical symptoms, serum thyroxine, TRAb, thyroid ultrasound and orbital computed tomography. Total RNA was extracted with Trizol reagent and quality-checked on an Agilent 2100 Bioanalyzer. This clonotype occurred many times. Its antigen remains undetermined. Within one base of it there is no much larger clone, and no base qualities were kept. TCR beta CDR3 regions were amplified from RNA transcripts for repertoire sequencing. The first round was an RT-PCR using HTBI primers with the Qiagen OneStep RT-PCR kit, and this first round was followed by a second-round multiplex PCR, then size selection and purification. Libraries were sequenced paired-end with 100 bp reads on an Illumina HiSeq2000. As for the authors' bioinformatics: SOAPnuke was used for read processing, and reads with adapters, uncalled bases, a mean Phred below 15, or no exact constant-primer or identifier match were discarded. COPE v1.2.5 was used to merge high-quality paired reads. Clonotypes were defined as unique nucleotide sequences and were aligned to IMGT TRB V, D and J references using MiTCR v1.1. The analysis was limited to V-J combinations with a frequency above 0.0001, which together covered approximately 99% of the repertoires. For each V-J combination, a TCR clonal expansion and chaos score was defined as the ratio of F50 clonal expansion to chaos observed in the TCRdist matrix. Welch's t-statistics and random forest were used to narrow the features down to more than 10 V-J combinations, which were then fed into a naive Bayes classifier. The similarity between thyroid and blood repertoires was quantified using the Morisita-Horn index. TCRdb reanalyzed the raw reads on its own, using fastp at Q25 for trimming and MiXCR for clone calling, and kept in-frame beta chains. Entries that share a CDR3 protein sequence are merged under the most common genes and DNA. TCRdb, not the original authors, processed these V and J calls. In all, the sample holds roughly 1.1 million distinct CDR3 sequences, and about 35% of those were seen once. Clones ranked in the top ten supply 11% of the sample.

Sequenced input: peripheral blood or thyroid tissue (not recorded which). This receptor was taken from an adult man with Graves' hyperthyroidism. The sequence joins TRBV5-8 to TRBJ1-5; TRBD1 could be the D gene, as 5 bases match. The nucleotide sequence is given as TGTGCCAGCAGCACGGGACTGGCAAACGTTCAGCCCCAGCATTTT. Its protein reads: CASSTGLANVQPQHF.